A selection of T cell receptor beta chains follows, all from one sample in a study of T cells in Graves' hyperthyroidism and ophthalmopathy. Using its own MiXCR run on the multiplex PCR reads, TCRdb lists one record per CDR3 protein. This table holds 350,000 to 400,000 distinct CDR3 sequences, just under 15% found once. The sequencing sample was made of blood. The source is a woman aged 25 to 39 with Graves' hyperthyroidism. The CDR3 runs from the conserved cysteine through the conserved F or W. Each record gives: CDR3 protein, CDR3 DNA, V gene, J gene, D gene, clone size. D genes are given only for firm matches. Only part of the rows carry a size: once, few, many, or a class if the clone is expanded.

CDR3: CASSQTGPQETQYF
DNA: TGTGCCAGCAGCCAAACAGGGCCTCAAGAGACCCAGTACTTC
V: TRBV11-2
J: TRBJ2-5
D: .
size: .

CDR3: CASSPWSSGTGELFF
DNA: TGTGCCAGCAGCCCGTGGTCTAGCGGCACCGGGGAGCTGTTTTTT
V: TRBV7-2
J: TRBJ2-2
D: TRBD2
size: few

CDR3: CASSNSGRAGETQYF
DNA: TGTGCCAGCAGCAATAGCGGGAGGGCGGGAGAGACCCAGTACTTC
V: TRBV7-9
J: TRBJ2-5
D: TRBD2
size: many

CDR3: CASSQGDGSRSNEQFF
DNA: TGCGCCAGCAGCCAAGGTGATGGGTCCAGATCGAATGAGCAGTTCTTC
V: TRBV4-1
J: TRBJ2-1
D: .
size: few

CDR3: CASSPPVKWADPYMVTDTQYF
DNA: TGTGCCAGCTCACCACCGGTTAAGTGGGCAGACCCCTATATGGTGACAGATACGCAGTATTTT
V: TRBV18
J: TRBJ2-3
D: .
size: few

CDR3: CASSIKSGRDRGAGELFF
DNA: TGTGCCAGCAGCATCAAGTCGGGGAGGGACAGGGGTGCCGGGGAGCTGTTTTTT
V: TRBV9
J: TRBJ2-2
D: TRBD1
size: .

CDR3: CASSLGRREGEQFF
DNA: TGTGCCAGCAGCTTAGGAAGGAGGGAGGGTGAGCAGTTCTTC
V: TRBV11-3
J: TRBJ2-1
D: TRBD2
size: many

CDR3: CASSFRGEKLFF
DNA: TGTGCCAGCAGCTTTAGGGGTGAAAAACTGTTTTTT
V: TRBV5-5
J: TRBJ1-4
D: .
size: many

CDR3: CATSGTSGRADTGELFF
DNA: TGTGCCACCAGTGGGACTAGCGGGAGGGCCGACACCGGGGAGCTGTTTTTT
V: TRBV24-1
J: TRBJ2-2
D: TRBD2
size: .

CDR3: CASSRGGNSPLHF
DNA: TGTGCCAGCAGCAGGGGCGGTAATTCACCCCTCCACTTT
V: TRBV14
J: TRBJ1-6
D: .
size: few

CDR3: CASRQAGTVSYNEQFF
DNA: TGCGCCAGCAGACAGGCCGGGACCGTCTCCTACAATGAGCAGTTCTTC
V: TRBV5-1
J: TRBJ2-1
D: .
size: many

CDR3: CATSRVAAPAYEQYF
DNA: TGTGCCACCAGCAGAGTAGCGGCACCCGCCTACGAGCAGTACTTC
V: TRBV15
J: TRBJ2-7
D: .
size: once

CDR3: CATSVPYNEQFF
DNA: TGTGCCACCAGCGTACCATACAATGAGCAGTTCTTC
V: TRBV15
J: TRBJ2-1
D: .
size: few

CDR3: CASSRRTEAFF
DNA: TGTGCCAGCAGCCGCCGGACGGAAGCTTTCTTT
V: TRBV6-2/TRBV6-3
J: TRBJ1-1
D: .
size: many

CDR3: CASSIILSYEQYF
DNA: TGTGCCAGTAGTATAATCCTTTCCTACGAGCAGTACTTC
V: TRBV19
J: TRBJ2-7
D: .
size: .

CDR3: CASSMGLAGAGTDTQYF
DNA: TGCGCCAGCAGCATGGGACTAGCGGGAGCGGGCACAGATACGCAGTATTTT
V: TRBV5-1
J: TRBJ2-3
D: TRBD2
size: many

CDR3: CASSLAREVRDEQFF
DNA: TGTGCCAGCAGTTTAGCGCGGGAGGTTAGGGATGAGCAGTTCTTC
V: TRBV27
J: TRBJ2-1
D: TRBD2
size: many

CDR3: CSVDPRGSKETQYF
DNA: TGCAGCGTTGACCCCCGGGGCAGCAAAGAGACCCAGTACTTC
V: TRBV29-1
J: TRBJ2-5
D: .
size: few

CDR3: CASSFTPTSFNEQFF
DNA: TGTGCCAGCAGCTTCACACCGACTAGTTTTAATGAGCAGTTCTTC
V: TRBV7-6
J: TRBJ2-1
D: .
size: .

CDR3: CASRSGTVGNQPQHF
DNA: TGTGCCAGCAGATCCGGGACGGTGGGCAATCAGCCCCAGCATTTT
V: TRBV28
J: TRBJ1-5
D: .
size: many

CDR3: CATSREAGGPGTDTQYF
DNA: TGTGCCACCAGCAGAGAGGCGGGAGGGCCGGGCACAGATACGCAGTATTTT
V: TRBV15
J: TRBJ2-3
D: TRBD2
size: few

CDR3: CASRGTSPINEQFF
DNA: TGTGCCAGCAGGGGGACTAGCCCAATCAATGAGCAGTTCTTC
V: TRBV7-2
J: TRBJ2-1
D: TRBD2
size: many